This is a list of T cell receptor beta chains from one sample in a study of CD8 T cells in Susac syndrome. TCRdb reprocessed the immunoSEQ multiplex PCR reads with MiXCR, giving one entry per CDR3 protein. The sample has roughly 250,000 distinct CDR3 sequences, 96% seen once. Sequencing was done on a sample of CD4+ T cells from PBMCs. Every receptor here comes from a human donor with Susac syndrome. The CDR3 runs from the conserved cysteine through the conserved F or W. The D gene is left open where the match is weak. Expanded clones get a size class; other rows say once, few or many, or leave the size out.

clone_size: .
v_call: TRBV20-1
d_call: .
j_call: TRBJ2-7
cdr3_nt: TGCAGTGCTAGAGATCCTAAGGGGATCCTGGGCGAGCAGTACTTC
cdr3_aa: CSARDPKGILGEQYF

clone_size: .
v_call: TRBV14
d_call: .
j_call: TRBJ2-7
cdr3_nt: TGTGCCAGCAGCCCTATTGGACTAGGGGGCTACGAGCAGTACTTC
cdr3_aa: CASSPIGLGGYEQYF

clone_size: .
v_call: TRBV30
d_call: TRBD1
j_call: TRBJ1-2
cdr3_nt: TGTGCCTGGAGTTTGGACAGGGGGCGTGGCTACACCTTC
cdr3_aa: CAWSLDRGRGYTF

clone_size: .
v_call: TRBV4-2
d_call: TRBD2
j_call: TRBJ2-3
cdr3_nt: TGTGCCAGCAGCCAGGGGGATACCGGGCTAGCGGCATTCCCCAACACAGATACGCAGTATTTT
cdr3_aa: CASSQGDTGLAAFPNTDTQYF

clone_size: .
v_call: TRBV12-3/TRBV12-4
d_call: .
j_call: TRBJ2-3
cdr3_nt: TGTGCCAGCAGTAAGCCCAGTACGGGCACAGATACGCAGTATTTT
cdr3_aa: CASSKPSTGTDTQYF

clone_size: few
v_call: TRBV9
d_call: .
j_call: TRBJ2-5
cdr3_nt: TGTGCCAGCAGCGTAGAAGGGCGGGGAGAGACCCAGTACTTC
cdr3_aa: CASSVEGRGETQYF

clone_size: .
v_call: TRBV5-1
d_call: TRBD1
j_call: TRBJ1-4
cdr3_nt: TGCGCCAGTCCGGGACAGGGGAATGAAAAACTGTTTTTT
cdr3_aa: CASPGQGNEKLFF

clone_size: .
v_call: TRBV30
d_call: .
j_call: TRBJ1-3
cdr3_nt: TGTGCCTGGAGTCGGCTGAACTCTGGAAACACCATATATTTT
cdr3_aa: CAWSRLNSGNTIYF

clone_size: .
v_call: TRBV29-1
d_call: TRBD1
j_call: TRBJ2-1
cdr3_nt: TGCAGCGTCCCGGGACAGGGGGCATATGAGCAGTTCTTC
cdr3_aa: CSVPGQGAYEQFF

clone_size: .
v_call: TRBV15
d_call: TRBD2
j_call: TRBJ2-7
cdr3_nt: TGTGCCACCAGCAGCAAACTACTAGCGGGAGAGGACGAGCAGTACTTC
cdr3_aa: CATSSKLLAGEDEQYF

clone_size: .
v_call: TRBV9
d_call: .
j_call: TRBJ2-1
cdr3_nt: TGTGCCAGCAGCGTAGGATCCCGACCCGACTACAATGAGCAGTTCTTC
cdr3_aa: CASSVGSRPDYNEQFF

clone_size: .
v_call: TRBV5-1
d_call: .
j_call: TRBJ1-5
cdr3_nt: TGCGCCAGCAGCTCGGACAGTCGGCAGCCCCAGCATTTT
cdr3_aa: CASSSDSRQPQHF

clone_size: .
v_call: TRBV9
d_call: .
j_call: TRBJ2-7
cdr3_nt: TGTGCCAGCAGCGTAGCTGCAGGTGTTCACGAGCAGTACTTC
cdr3_aa: CASSVAAGVHEQYF

clone_size: .
v_call: TRBV2
d_call: .
j_call: TRBJ1-2
cdr3_nt: TGTGCCAGCAGTGTGAAGCCAGTTCTTGGCTACACCTTC
cdr3_aa: CASSVKPVLGYTF

clone_size: .
v_call: TRBV15
d_call: .
j_call: TRBJ1-2
cdr3_nt: TGTGCCACCAGCAGACAACCCTCCCGGGAATCGGACTATGGCTACACCTTC
cdr3_aa: CATSRQPSRESDYGYTF

clone_size: .
v_call: TRBV12-3/TRBV12-4
d_call: .
j_call: TRBJ2-1
cdr3_nt: TGTGCCAGCAGTTTACGAGGGTCCGGCTACAATGAGCAGTTCTTC
cdr3_aa: CASSLRGSGYNEQFF

clone_size: .
v_call: TRBV20-1
d_call: .
j_call: TRBJ2-7
cdr3_nt: TGCAGTGCTGAAGGCACAGACCACTCCTACGAGCAGTACTTC
cdr3_aa: CSAEGTDHSYEQYF

clone_size: .
v_call: TRBV25-1
d_call: TRBD1
j_call: TRBJ2-1
cdr3_nt: TGTGCCAGCAGTGACGCCGGGACAGGCCGGGGTAATGAGCAGTTCTTC
cdr3_aa: CASSDAGTGRGNEQFF

clone_size: once
v_call: TRBV30
d_call: .
j_call: TRBJ2-3
cdr3_nt: TGTGCCTGGAGTCTACTTTCCAGCACAGATACGCAGTATTTT
cdr3_aa: CAWSLLSSTDTQYF

clone_size: .
v_call: TRBV3-1
d_call: .
j_call: TRBJ1-3
cdr3_nt: TGTGCCAGCAGCCAAGACAGAAGCGGCCCCTCTGGAAACACCATATATTTT
cdr3_aa: CASSQDRSGPSGNTIYF

clone_size: .
v_call: TRBV18
d_call: TRBD2
j_call: TRBJ2-3
cdr3_nt: TGTGCCAGCTCAGGGACTAGCGGCAGCACAGATACGCAGTATTTT
cdr3_aa: CASSGTSGSTDTQYF

clone_size: .
v_call: TRBV3-1
d_call: .
j_call: TRBJ1-4
cdr3_nt: TGTGCCAGCAGCCAAGAGGTTTTGGGAAAACTGTTTTTT
cdr3_aa: CASSQEVLGKLFF

clone_size: .
v_call: TRBV20-1
d_call: .
j_call: TRBJ2-7
cdr3_nt: TGCAGTGCTAGGGACCAATCCTACGAGCAGTACTTC
cdr3_aa: CSARDQSYEQYF

clone_size: .
v_call: TRBV2
d_call: .
j_call: TRBJ1-2
cdr3_nt: TGTGCCGGCCTGGCGGTGAGAGATGGCTACACCTTC
cdr3_aa: CAGLAVRDGYTF

clone_size: .
v_call: TRBV7-3
d_call: TRBD2
j_call: TRBJ2-7
cdr3_nt: TGTGCCAGCAGCTCTAGCGGGGACTCCTACGAGCAGTACTTC
cdr3_aa: CASSSSGDSYEQYF

clone_size: .
v_call: TRBV9
d_call: .
j_call: TRBJ2-5
cdr3_nt: TGTGCCAGCAGCCCTTCCTGGGAGACCCAGTACTTC
cdr3_aa: CASSPSWETQYF

clone_size: .
v_call: TRBV4-1
d_call: .
j_call: TRBJ2-5
cdr3_nt: TGCGCCAGCAGCCAAGAGGAGATTTCCGGGAGCTGGGAGACCCAGTACTTC
cdr3_aa: CASSQEEISGSWETQYF

clone_size: few
v_call: TRBV29-1
d_call: .
j_call: TRBJ1-1
cdr3_nt: TGCAGCGCCGGCAGGCCCCCGGGGAACACTGAAGCTTTCTTT
cdr3_aa: CSAGRPPGNTEAFF

clone_size: .
v_call: TRBV4-1
d_call: TRBD1
j_call: TRBJ2-6
cdr3_nt: TGCGCCAGCAGCCAGGGGACAGGGTCCGGGGCCAACGTCCTGACTTTC
cdr3_aa: CASSQGTGSGANVLTF

clone_size: .
v_call: TRBV21-1
d_call: .
j_call: TRBJ2-1
cdr3_nt: TGTGCCAGCCAGGGACATCTCCTTCCCAATGAGCAGTTCTTC
cdr3_aa: CASQGHLLPNEQFF

clone_size: .
v_call: TRBV27
d_call: TRBD1
j_call: TRBJ2-1
cdr3_nt: TGTGCCAGCAGTTTAAAGCCGAGGGGACAGGGGAATGAGCAGTTCTTC
cdr3_aa: CASSLKPRGQGNEQFF

clone_size: once
v_call: TRBV11-1
d_call: TRBD2
j_call: TRBJ2-2
cdr3_nt: TGTGCCAGCAGCCGCGGGAGTCCCACCGGGGAGCTGTTTTTT
cdr3_aa: CASSRGSPTGELFF

clone_size: .
v_call: TRBV30
d_call: .
j_call: TRBJ2-1
cdr3_nt: TGTGCCTGGAGGGGAAACAATGAGCAGTTCTTC
cdr3_aa: CAWRGNNEQFF

clone_size: .
v_call: TRBV28
d_call: .
j_call: TRBJ1-2
cdr3_nt: TGTGCCAGCAGTGCCGACACAGGGTTATATGGCTACACCTTC
cdr3_aa: CASSADTGLYGYTF

clone_size: .
v_call: TRBV2
d_call: .
j_call: TRBJ2-1
cdr3_nt: TGTGCCAGCAGGGAACAGGGCAATGAGCAGTTCTTC
cdr3_aa: CASREQGNEQFF

clone_size: .
v_call: TRBV7-3
d_call: .
j_call: TRBJ2-1
cdr3_nt: TGTGCCAGCAGCAAACGGGGGCAATCTAACAATGAGCAGTTCTTC
cdr3_aa: CASSKRGQSNNEQFF

clone_size: .
v_call: TRBV28
d_call: .
j_call: TRBJ1-3
cdr3_nt: TGTGCCAGCAGTTCAACAGGCTCTGGAAACACCATATATTTT
cdr3_aa: CASSSTGSGNTIYF

clone_size: .
v_call: TRBV14
d_call: TRBD2
j_call: TRBJ2-7
cdr3_nt: TGTGCCAGCAGCCAAGGCGGGAGTGATAGCTACGAGCAGTACTTC
cdr3_aa: CASSQGGSDSYEQYF

clone_size: .
v_call: TRBV29-1
d_call: TRBD1
j_call: TRBJ1-2
cdr3_nt: TGCAGCGGAAATACAGGGGATCACTATGGCTACACCTTC
cdr3_aa: CSGNTGDHYGYTF

clone_size: .
v_call: TRBV9
d_call: .
j_call: TRBJ2-2
cdr3_nt: TGTGCCAGCAGCCCCCAGCTGCAAAACACCGGGGAGCTGTTTTTT
cdr3_aa: CASSPQLQNTGELFF

clone_size: .
v_call: TRBV7-9
d_call: TRBD2
j_call: TRBJ2-1
cdr3_nt: TGTGCCAGCACCAGACTAGCGGGGGGCCCCAATGAGCAGTTCTTC
cdr3_aa: CASTRLAGGPNEQFF

clone_size: few
v_call: TRBV9
d_call: TRBD1
j_call: TRBJ2-1
cdr3_nt: TGTGCCAGCAGCGTCCCAGGGGGTGGGAATGAGCAGTTCTTC
cdr3_aa: CASSVPGGGNEQFF

clone_size: .
v_call: TRBV11-2
d_call: .
j_call: TRBJ2-7
cdr3_nt: TGTGCCAGCAGATATGGCGGAGGCTACGAGCAGTACTTC
cdr3_aa: CASRYGGGYEQYF

clone_size: .
v_call: TRBV25-1
d_call: TRBD1
j_call: TRBJ1-2
cdr3_nt: TGTGCCAGCAGTGAAAACAGGGGGTTTGGCTACACCTTC
cdr3_aa: CASSENRGFGYTF

clone_size: .
v_call: TRBV14
d_call: TRBD1
j_call: TRBJ2-3
cdr3_nt: TGTGCCAGCAGCCAGAGGACAGGGACTAGCACAGATACGCAGTATTTT
cdr3_aa: CASSQRTGTSTDTQYF

clone_size: .
v_call: TRBV15
d_call: .
j_call: TRBJ1-5
cdr3_nt: TGTGCCACCAGCAGAGACCTACTTCAGCCCCAGCATTTT
cdr3_aa: CATSRDLLQPQHF

clone_size: .
v_call: TRBV29-1
d_call: TRBD1
j_call: TRBJ2-3
cdr3_nt: TGCAGCGTTGGGGCAGGGGGACGAACAGATACGCAGTATTTT
cdr3_aa: CSVGAGGRTDTQYF

clone_size: .
v_call: TRBV13
d_call: .
j_call: TRBJ2-5
cdr3_nt: TGTGCCAGTCGACGTATGGGACAAGAGACCCAGTACTTC
cdr3_aa: CASRRMGQETQYF

clone_size: .
v_call: TRBV14
d_call: .
j_call: TRBJ2-4
cdr3_nt: TGTGCCAGCAGCCCCCTGGGACTGAGAGCCAAAAACATTCAGTACTTC
cdr3_aa: CASSPLGLRAKNIQYF

clone_size: .
v_call: TRBV18
d_call: .
j_call: TRBJ1-1
cdr3_nt: TGTGCCAGCTCACCCGGGCTCGCTGACACTGAAGCTTTCTTT
cdr3_aa: CASSPGLADTEAFF

clone_size: .
v_call: TRBV29-1
d_call: .
j_call: TRBJ2-1
cdr3_nt: TGCAGCGTTGAAGATCCACTAAGTGTCTATAATGAGCAGTTCTTC
cdr3_aa: CSVEDPLSVYNEQFF